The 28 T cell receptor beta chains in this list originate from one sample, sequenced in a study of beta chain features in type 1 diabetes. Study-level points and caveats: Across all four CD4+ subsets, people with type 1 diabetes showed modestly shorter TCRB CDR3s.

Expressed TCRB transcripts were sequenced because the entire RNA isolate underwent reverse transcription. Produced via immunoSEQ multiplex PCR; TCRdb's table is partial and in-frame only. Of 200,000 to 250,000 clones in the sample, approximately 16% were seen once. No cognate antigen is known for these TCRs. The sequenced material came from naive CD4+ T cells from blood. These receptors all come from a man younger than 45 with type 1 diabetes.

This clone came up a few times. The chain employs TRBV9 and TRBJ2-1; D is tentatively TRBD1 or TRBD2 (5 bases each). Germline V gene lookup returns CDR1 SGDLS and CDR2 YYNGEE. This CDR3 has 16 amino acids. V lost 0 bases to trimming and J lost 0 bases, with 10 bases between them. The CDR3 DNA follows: TGTGCCAGCAGCGTAGGAGGGGCCCCCTCCTACAATGAGCAGTTCTTC. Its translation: CASSVGGAPSYNEQFF. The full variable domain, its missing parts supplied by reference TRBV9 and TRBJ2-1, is DSGVTQTPKHLITATGQRVTLRCSPRSGDLSVYWYQQSLDQGLQFLIQYYNGEERAKGNILERFSAQQFPDLHSELNLSSLELGDSALYFCASSVGGAPSYNEQFFGPGTRLTVL.

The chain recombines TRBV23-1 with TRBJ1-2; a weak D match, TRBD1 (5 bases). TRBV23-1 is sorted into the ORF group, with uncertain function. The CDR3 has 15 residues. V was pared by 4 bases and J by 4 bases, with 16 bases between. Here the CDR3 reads CASSLYSGLRYGYTF. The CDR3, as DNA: TGCGCCAGCAGTCTTTACTCGGGGCTACGCTATGGCTACACCTTC.

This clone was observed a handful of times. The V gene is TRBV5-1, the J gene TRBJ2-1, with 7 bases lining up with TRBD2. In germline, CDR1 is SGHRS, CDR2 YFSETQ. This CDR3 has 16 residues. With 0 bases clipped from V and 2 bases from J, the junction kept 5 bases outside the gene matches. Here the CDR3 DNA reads TGCGCCAGCAGCTTGGCCCTTACTAGCGCCTACAATGAGCAGTTCTTC. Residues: CASSLALTSAYNEQFF.

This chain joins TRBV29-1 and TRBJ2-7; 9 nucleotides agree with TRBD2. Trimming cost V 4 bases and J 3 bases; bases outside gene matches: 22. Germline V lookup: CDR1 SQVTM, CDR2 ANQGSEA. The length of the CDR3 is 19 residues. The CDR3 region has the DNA TGCAGCGTTGTCCTTAACCGACAGACTAGGACTAGCGTCAACTACGAGCAGTACTTC. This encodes CSVVLNRQTRTSVNYEQYF.

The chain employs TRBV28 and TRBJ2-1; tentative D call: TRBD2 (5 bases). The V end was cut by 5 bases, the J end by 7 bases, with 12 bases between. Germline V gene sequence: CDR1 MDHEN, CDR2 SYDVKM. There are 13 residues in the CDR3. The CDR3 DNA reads TGTGCCAGCAGTACGCGGGTGGGGAATGAGCAGTTCTTC. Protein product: CASSTRVGNEQFF.

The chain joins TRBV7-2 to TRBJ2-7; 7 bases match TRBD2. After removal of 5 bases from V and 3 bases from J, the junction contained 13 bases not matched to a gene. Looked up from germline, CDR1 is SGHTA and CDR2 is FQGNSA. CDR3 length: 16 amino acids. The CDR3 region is CASSRSRESLFYEQYF. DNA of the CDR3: TGTGCCAGCAGCCGGTCGCGGGAGTCTTTGTTCTACGAGCAGTACTTC.

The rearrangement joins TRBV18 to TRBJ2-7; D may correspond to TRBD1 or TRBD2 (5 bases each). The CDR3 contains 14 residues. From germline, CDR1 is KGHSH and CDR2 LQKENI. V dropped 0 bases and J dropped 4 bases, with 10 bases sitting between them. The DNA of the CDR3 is TGTGCCAGCTCACCACCGGGAGAGGGGTACGAGCAGTACTTC. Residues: CASSPPGEGYEQYF.

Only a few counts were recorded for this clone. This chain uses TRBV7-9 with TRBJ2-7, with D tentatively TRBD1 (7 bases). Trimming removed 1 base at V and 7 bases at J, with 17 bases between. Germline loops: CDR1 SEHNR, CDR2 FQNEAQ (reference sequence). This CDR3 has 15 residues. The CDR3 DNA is TGTGCCAGCAGCTTAGAGTCCAACAGGGGAGGAGAGCAGTACTTC. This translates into CASSLESNRGGEQYF. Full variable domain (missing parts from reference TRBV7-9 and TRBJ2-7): DTGVSQNPRHKITKRGQNVTFRCDPISEHNRLYWYRQTLGQGPEFLTYFQNEAQLEKSRLLSDRFSAERPKGSFSTLEIQRTEQGDSAMYLCASSLESNRGGEQYFGPGTRLTVT.

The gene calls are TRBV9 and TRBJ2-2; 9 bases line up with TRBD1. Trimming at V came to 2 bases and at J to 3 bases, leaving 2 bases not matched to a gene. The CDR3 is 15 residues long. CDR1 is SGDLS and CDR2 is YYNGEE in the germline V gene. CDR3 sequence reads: CASSVRQGDTGELFF. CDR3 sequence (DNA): TGTGCCAGCAGCGTTAGACAGGGGGACACCGGGGAGCTGTTTTTT.

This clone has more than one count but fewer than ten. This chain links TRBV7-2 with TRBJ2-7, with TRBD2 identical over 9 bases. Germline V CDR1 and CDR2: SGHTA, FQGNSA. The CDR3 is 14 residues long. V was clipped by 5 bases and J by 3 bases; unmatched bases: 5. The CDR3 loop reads CASSERLADYEQYF. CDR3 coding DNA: TGTGCCAGCAGCGAACGACTAGCGGACTACGAGCAGTACTTC. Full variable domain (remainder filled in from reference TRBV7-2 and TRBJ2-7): GAGVSQSPSNKVTEKGKDVELRCDPISGHTALYWYRQSLGQGLEFLIYFQGNSAPDKSGLPSDRFSAERTGGSVSTLTIQRTQQEDSAVYLCASSERLADYEQYFGPGTRLTVT.

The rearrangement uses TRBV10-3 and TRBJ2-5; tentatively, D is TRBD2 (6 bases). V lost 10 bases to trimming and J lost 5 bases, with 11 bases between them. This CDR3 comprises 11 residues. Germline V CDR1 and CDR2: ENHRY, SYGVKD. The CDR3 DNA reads TGTGCCAGCTCGAGCGGGGAGACCCAGTACTTC. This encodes CASSSGETQYF.

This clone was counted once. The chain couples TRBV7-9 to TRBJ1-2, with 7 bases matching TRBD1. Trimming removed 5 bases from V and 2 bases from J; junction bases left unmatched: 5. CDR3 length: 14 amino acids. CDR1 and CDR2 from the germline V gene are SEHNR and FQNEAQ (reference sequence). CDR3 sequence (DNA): TGTGCCAGCAGCCGTTGGGACAGCAACTATGGCTACACCTTC. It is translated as CASSRWDSNYGYTF.

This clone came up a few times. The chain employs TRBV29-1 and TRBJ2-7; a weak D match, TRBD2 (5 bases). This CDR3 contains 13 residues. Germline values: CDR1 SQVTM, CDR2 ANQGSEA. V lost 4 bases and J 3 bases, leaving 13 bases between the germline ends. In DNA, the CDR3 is TGCAGCGTTGGTGGTGGGAGAAACTACGAGCAGTACTTC. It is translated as CSVGGGRNYEQYF.

The CDR3, as DNA: TGTGCCTGGAGTCTGGACCCGGTCACAGATACGCAGTATTTT. Amino acids: CAWSLDPVTDTQYF. V usage is TRBV30 and J usage is TRBJ2-3; D is unresolved. The CDR3 has 14 residues. Trimming pared 2 bases from V and 2 bases from J, leaving 11 bases between. Germline V gene data show CDR1 as GTSNPN and CDR2 as SVGIG (reference sequence).

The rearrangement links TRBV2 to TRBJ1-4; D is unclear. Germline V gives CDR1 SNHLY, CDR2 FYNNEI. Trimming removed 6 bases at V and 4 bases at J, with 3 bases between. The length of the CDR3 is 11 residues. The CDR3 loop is CASRSNEKLFF. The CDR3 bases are TGTGCCAGCAGGAGTAATGAAAAACTGTTTTTT.

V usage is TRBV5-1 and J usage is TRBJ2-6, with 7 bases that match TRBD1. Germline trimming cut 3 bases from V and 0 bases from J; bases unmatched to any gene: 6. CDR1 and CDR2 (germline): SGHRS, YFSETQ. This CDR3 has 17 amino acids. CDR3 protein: CASSSPTGSSGANVLTF. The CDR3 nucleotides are TGCGCCAGCAGCTCCCCGACAGGGAGCTCTGGGGCCAACGTCCTGACTTTC.

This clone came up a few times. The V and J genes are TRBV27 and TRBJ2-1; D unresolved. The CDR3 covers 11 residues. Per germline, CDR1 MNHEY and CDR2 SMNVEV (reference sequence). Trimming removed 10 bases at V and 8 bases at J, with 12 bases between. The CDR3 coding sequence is TGTGCCACAAAGGGCGGACATGAGCAGTTCTTC. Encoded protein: CATKGGHEQFF.

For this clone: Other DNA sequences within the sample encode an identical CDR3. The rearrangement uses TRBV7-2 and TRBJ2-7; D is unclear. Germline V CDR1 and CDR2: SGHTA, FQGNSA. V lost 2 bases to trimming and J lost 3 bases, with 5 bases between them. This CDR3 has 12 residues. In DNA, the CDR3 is TGTGCCAGCAGCTTACTTAACTACGAGCAGTACTTC. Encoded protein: CASSLLNYEQYF.

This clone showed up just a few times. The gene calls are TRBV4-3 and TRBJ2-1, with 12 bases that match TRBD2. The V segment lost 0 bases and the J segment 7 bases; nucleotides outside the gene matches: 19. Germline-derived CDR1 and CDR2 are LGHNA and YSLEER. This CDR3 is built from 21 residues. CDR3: CASSQDLDRGLAGRQRNEQFF. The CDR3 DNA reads TGCGCCAGCAGCCAAGATCTCGACAGAGGACTAGCGGGACGTCAGCGGAATGAGCAGTTCTTC.

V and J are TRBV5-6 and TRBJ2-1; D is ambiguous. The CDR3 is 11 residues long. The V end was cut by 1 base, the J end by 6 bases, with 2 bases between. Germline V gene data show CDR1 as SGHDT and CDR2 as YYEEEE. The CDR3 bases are TGTGCCAGCAGCTTGCGCAATGAGCAGTTCTTC. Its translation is CASSLRNEQFF.

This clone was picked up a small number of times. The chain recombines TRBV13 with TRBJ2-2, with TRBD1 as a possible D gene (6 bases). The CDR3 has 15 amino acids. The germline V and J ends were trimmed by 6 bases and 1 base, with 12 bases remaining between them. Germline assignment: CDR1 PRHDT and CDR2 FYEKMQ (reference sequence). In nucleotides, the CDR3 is TGTGCCAGCAGAGAGTACAGGGAGAACACCGGGGAGCTGTTTTTT. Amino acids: CASREYRENTGELFF.

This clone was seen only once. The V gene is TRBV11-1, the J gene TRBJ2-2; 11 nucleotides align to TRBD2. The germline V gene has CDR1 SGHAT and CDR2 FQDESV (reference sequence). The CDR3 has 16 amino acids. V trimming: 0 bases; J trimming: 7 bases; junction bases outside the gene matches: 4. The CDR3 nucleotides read TGTGCCAGCAGCTTAGCACTAGCGGGAGCGGTCGGGGAGCTGTTTTTT. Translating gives CASSLALAGAVGELFF.

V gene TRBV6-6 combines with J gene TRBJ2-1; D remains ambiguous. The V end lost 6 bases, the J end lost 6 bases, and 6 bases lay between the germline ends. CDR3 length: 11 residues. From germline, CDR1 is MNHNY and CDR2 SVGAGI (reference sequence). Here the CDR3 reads CASSETNEQFF. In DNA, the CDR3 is TGTGCCAGCAGCGAAACCAATGAGCAGTTCTTC.

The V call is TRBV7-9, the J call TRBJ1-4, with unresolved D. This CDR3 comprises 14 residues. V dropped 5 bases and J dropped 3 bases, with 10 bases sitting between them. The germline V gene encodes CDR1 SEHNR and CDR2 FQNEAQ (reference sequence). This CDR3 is CASSPNRPNEKLFF. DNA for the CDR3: TGTGCCAGCAGCCCCAACCGACCTAATGAAAAACTGTTTTTT.

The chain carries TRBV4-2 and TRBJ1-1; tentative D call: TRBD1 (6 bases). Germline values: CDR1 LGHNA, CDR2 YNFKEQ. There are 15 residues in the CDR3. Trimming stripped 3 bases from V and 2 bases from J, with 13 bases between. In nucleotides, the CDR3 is TGTGCCAGCAGCCAGACAACAGGGTTAAACACTGAAGCTTTCTTT. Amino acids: CASSQTTGLNTEAFF.

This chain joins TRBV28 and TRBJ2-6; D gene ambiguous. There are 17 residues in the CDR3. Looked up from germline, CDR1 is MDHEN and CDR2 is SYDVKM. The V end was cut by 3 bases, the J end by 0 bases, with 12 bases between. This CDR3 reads CASSFAGVLSGANVLTF. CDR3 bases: TGTGCCAGCAGTTTTGCAGGAGTCCTCTCTGGGGCCAACGTCCTGACTTTC.

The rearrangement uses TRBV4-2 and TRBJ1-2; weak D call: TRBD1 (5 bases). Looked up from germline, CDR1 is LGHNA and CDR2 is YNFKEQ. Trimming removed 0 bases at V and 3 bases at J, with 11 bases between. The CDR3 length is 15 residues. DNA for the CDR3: TGTGCCAGCAGCCAAGACCTCACAGGCTACTATGGCTACACCTTC. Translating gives CASSQDLTGYYGYTF.

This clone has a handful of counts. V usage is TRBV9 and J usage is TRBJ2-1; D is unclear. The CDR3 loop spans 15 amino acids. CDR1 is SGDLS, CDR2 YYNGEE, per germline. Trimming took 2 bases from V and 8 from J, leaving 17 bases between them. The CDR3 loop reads CASSVWDGVADEQFF. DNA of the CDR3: TGTGCCAGCAGCGTGTGGGATGGTGTTGCCGATGAGCAGTTCTTC.